The next 20 T cell receptor beta chains were all read from a single sample in a study of control samples from healthy donors and cancer patients (dated by TCRdb to 2018 to 2020). Library preparation used the immunoSEQ multiplex PCR assay. TCRdb provides this immuneACCESS table in a form limited to in-frame rearrangements. Some clones are lacking; in checked studies, under half of them reflect an unresolved V gene, and why the rest are absent is not known. The sample profile shows tens of thousands of clones; around 83% of them were found once. The ten most abundant clones make up 0.95% to 1.5% of the sample. Specimen: blood. These receptors were collected from a woman between 50 and 59 years old in good health.

The chain employs TRBV4-3 and TRBJ2-7, with a possible D match to TRBD2 (5 bases). The CDR3 is 14 residues long. The V gene's germline CDR1 is LGHNA and CDR2 YSLEER. Trimming shortened V by 4 bases and J by 3 bases, and 13 bases separated the two germline ends. The CDR3 nucleotides read TGCGCCAGCAGCCCTCGGACTGGTAGCTACGAGCAGTACTTC. Translated: CASSPRTGSYEQYF.

V gene TRBV7-3 combines with J gene TRBJ2-1; D unclear. Germline V CDR1 and CDR2: SGHTA, FQGTGA. Trimming stripped 5 bases from V and 9 bases from J, with 14 bases between. The CDR3 totals 13 residues. The CDR3 DNA is TGTGCCAGCAGCCTCCGGGCGACTGGTGAGCAGTTCTTC. This codes for CASSLRATGEQFF. Based on the CDR3 plus reference TRBV7-3 and TRBJ2-1, the full variable domain is GAGVSQTPSNKVTEKGKYVELRCDPISGHTALYWYRQSLGQGPEFLIYFQGTGAADDSGLPNDRFFAVRPEGSVSTLKIQRTERGDSAVYLCASSLRATGEQFFGPGTRLTVL.

V is TRBV7-9 and J is TRBJ2-1; TRBD2 might be the D (6 bases). The germline CDR1 and CDR2 sequences are SEHNR and FQNEAQ (reference sequence). The CDR3 has 16 residues. The V end lost 6 bases, the J end lost 0 bases, and 15 bases lay between the germline ends. CDR3 DNA sequence: TGTGCCAGCAGGGGGGTAGCGGCCCACTCCTACAATGAGCAGTTCTTC. This sequence encodes CASRGVAAHSYNEQFF. The full variable domain, its missing parts supplied by reference TRBV7-9 and TRBJ2-1, is DTGVSQNPRHKITKRGQNVTFRCDPISEHNRLYWYRQTLGQGPEFLTYFQNEAQLEKSRLLSDRFSAERPKGSFSTLEIQRTEQGDSAMYLCASRGVAAHSYNEQFFGPGTRLTVL.

This CDR3 reads CASSSEGGRNEQYF. CDR3 DNA sequence: TGTGCCAGCAGCTCCGAAGGGGGGCGAAACGAGCAGTACTTC. This chain joins TRBV13 and TRBJ2-7, with D perhaps TRBD1 or TRBD2 (6 bases each). The CDR3 contains 14 residues. Germline V gene lookup returns CDR1 PRHDT and CDR2 FYEKMQ (reference sequence). V shed 4 bases and J shed 5 bases, with 15 bases lying between them.

This chain uses TRBV12-5 with TRBJ2-2, with TRBD1 matching over 8 bases. Trimming at V came to 0 bases and at J to 0 bases, leaving 18 bases not matched to a gene. CDR3 length equals 22 residues. Germline V lookup: CDR1 LGHNT, CDR2 FRNRAP. The DNA for the CDR3 is TGTGCTAGTGGTTTGGTATTCCGGGACAGGTGGAAGGGGCCGACGAACACCGGGGAGCTGTTTTTT. As protein: CASGLVFRDRWKGPTNTGELFF.

V and J are TRBV5-4 and TRBJ1-6, with 7 bases identical to TRBD1. The V gene end was trimmed by 4 bases and the J gene end by 8 bases; junction bases not matched to a gene: 6. The CDR3 loop spans 14 amino acids. Germline-derived CDR1 and CDR2 are SGHNT and YYREEE (reference sequence). The chain's CDR3 is CASSVDRDHSPLHF. Written as DNA, the CDR3 is TGTGCCAGCAGCGTCGACAGGGACCATTCACCCCTCCACTTT. The whole variable domain, filled in from reference TRBV5-4 and TRBJ1-6, reads ETGVTQSPTHLIKTRGQQVTLRCSSQSGHNTVSWYQQALGQGPQFIFQYYREEENGRGNFPPRFSGLQFPNYSSELNVNALELDDSALYLCASSVDRDHSPLHFGNGTRLTVT.

The rearrangement joins TRBV5-4 to TRBJ2-7, with D unresolved. The CDR3 runs 12 residues. V dropped 4 bases and J dropped 6 bases, with 11 bases sitting between them. Germline V gene sequence: CDR1 SGHNT, CDR2 YYREEE (reference sequence). As DNA, the CDR3 is TGTGCCAGCAGCGTGCCCGCAGGCGAGCAGTACTTC. The encoded protein is CASSVPAGEQYF.

The chain uses TRBV3-1 (or the pseudogene TRBV3-2) and TRBJ2-2; D might be TRBD2 (6 bases). Trimming pared 0 bases from V and 5 bases from J, leaving 10 bases between. Germline V gene lookup returns CDR1 LGHDT and CDR2 YNNKEL (reference sequence). This CDR3 is built from 15 residues. The CDR3 protein is CASSQEREPTGELFF. As DNA, the CDR3 is TGTGCCAGCAGCCAAGAACGGGAGCCGACCGGGGAGCTGTTTTTT.

The chain joins TRBV2 to TRBJ1-1; D not resolved. The V end was cut by 6 bases, the J end by 6 bases, with 8 bases between. This CDR3 region has 11 residues. Germline V gene sequence: CDR1 SNHLY, CDR2 FYNNEI. CDR3 residues: CASRLEAEAFF. DNA of the CDR3: TGTGCCAGCAGACTGGAGGCTGAAGCTTTCTTT. The full variable domain, its missing parts supplied by reference TRBV2 and TRBJ1-1, is EPEVTQTPSHQVTQMGQEVILRCVPISNHLYFYWYRQILGQKVEFLVSFYNNEISEKSEIFDDQFSVERPDGSNFTLKIRSTKLEDSAMYFCASRLEAEAFFGQGTRLTVV.

This clone was observed once. The genes are TRBV5-1 and TRBJ2-3, with 9 bases identical to TRBD2. From germline, CDR1 is SGHRS and CDR2 YFSETQ. The CDR3 has 15 amino acids. V lost 5 bases and J lost 5; bases outside the gene matches: 9. The CDR3 coding sequence is TGCGCCAGCAGTCCCGGACTAGCGAACGTAGATACGCAGTATTTT. Translated, it gives CASSPGLANVDTQYF.

The genes are TRBV6-6 and TRBJ1-5; 8 bases match TRBD1. J lost 6 bases, V lost 7 bases, and 11 bases had no gene match. CDR1 is MNHNY and CDR2 is SVGAGI in the germline V gene (reference sequence). This CDR3 contains 15 residues. CDR3 in amino acids: CASIPDRVASQPQHF. The CDR3, as DNA: TGTGCCAGCATTCCGGACAGGGTTGCTAGTCAGCCCCAGCATTTT.

This clone was detected only once. V and J are TRBV11-3 and TRBJ2-1, with D possibly being TRBD1 or TRBD2 (5 bases each). The CDR3 is 17 residues long. CDR1 and CDR2 (germline): SGHNT, YENEEA. V was shortened by 5 bases and J by 0 bases, with 17 bases between the two germline ends. The CDR3 DNA sequence: TGTGCCAGCAGCCGCACGGGACGTACCTCCTCCTACAATGAGCAGTTCTTC. This translates into CASSRTGRTSSYNEQFF.

The V gene is TRBV19, the J gene TRBJ2-3, with D perhaps matching TRBD1 (5 bases). V dropped 4 bases and J dropped 2 bases, with 13 bases sitting between them. The germline CDR1 and CDR2 sequences are LNHDA and SQIVND (reference sequence). There are 15 residues in the CDR3. The DNA of the CDR3 is TGTGCCAGTAGTAGATGGGGCGCGAACACAGATACGCAGTATTTT. Encoded protein: CASSRWGANTDTQYF.

The J gene is TRBJ1-4, the V gene TRBV7-2; possibly TRBD1 for D (5 bases). Looked up from germline, CDR1 is SGHTA and CDR2 is FQGNSA. V gave up 1 base and J gave up 8 bases, with 8 bases separating them. The CDR3 length is 13 residues. The CDR3 DNA follows: TGTGCCAGCAGCTTAGTCAGGGAGGAAAAACTGTTTTTT. Its translation: CASSLVREEKLFF. Together with reference TRBV7-2 and TRBJ1-4, the CDR3 gives the full variable domain: GAGVSQSPSNKVTEKGKDVELRCDPISGHTALYWYRQSLGQGLEFLIYFQGNSAPDKSGLPSDRFSAERTGGSVSTLTIQRTQQEDSAVYLCASSLVREEKLFFGSGTQLSVL.

This clone showed up just once. The sample holds other DNA sequences that translate to the same CDR3. DNA of the CDR3: TGCGCCAGCAGTGGGGGAGGAGGAGAGACCCAGTACTTC. This encodes CASSGGGGETQYF. The rearrangement joins TRBV5-1 to TRBJ2-5, with D possibly matching TRBD2 (6 bases). Trimming left V 5 bases short and J 4 bases short, with 12 bases between. Germline CDR1 is SGHRS and CDR2 is YFSETQ. The CDR3 runs 13 residues.

V is TRBV27 and J is TRBJ2-7, with TRBD2 matching over 12 bases. J was trimmed by 4 bases and V by 4 bases; bases with no gene match: 8. CDR1 is MNHEY and CDR2 is SMNVEV in the germline V gene (reference sequence). This CDR3 region has 16 residues. DNA of the CDR3: TGTGCCAGCAGTTCCGGGACTAGCGGGCGACCTTACGAGCAGTACTTC. Translating gives CASSSGTSGRPYEQYF.

The gene calls are TRBV6-2 or TRBV6-3 and TRBJ1-1; D not resolved. The CDR3 spans 21 residues. Germline V lookup: CDR1 MNHEY, CDR2 SVGEGT. V was shortened by 2 bases and J by 1 base, with 29 bases between the two germline ends. CDR3 region: CASSYTNIGWTTPDPNTEAFF. In DNA, the CDR3 is TGTGCCAGCAGTTACACGAATATAGGGTGGACTACCCCCGACCCGAACACTGAAGCTTTCTTT.

The V and J genes are TRBV6-5 and TRBJ1-1; D gene uncertain. V dropped 4 bases and J dropped 6 bases, with 9 bases sitting between them. Looked up from germline, CDR1 is MNHEY and CDR2 is SVGAGI. This CDR3 contains 12 residues. Here the CDR3 reads CASSFAKAEAFF. CDR3 nucleotide sequence: TGTGCCAGCAGTTTCGCTAAGGCTGAAGCTTTCTTT.

The chain uses TRBV6-4 and TRBJ2-1; either TRBD1 or TRBD2 may supply D (5 bases each). Trimming cost V 2 bases and J 0 bases, with 11 bases left between them. Germline CDR1 is MRHNA and CDR2 is SNTAGT. The CDR3 is 16 residues long. For the CDR3, the DNA is TGTGCCAGCAGTGACCAGGGAGCGAGCTCCTACAATGAGCAGTTCTTC. It yields the protein CASSDQGASSYNEQFF.

The chain carries TRBV2 and TRBJ1-3, with 8 bases fitting TRBD1. CDR1 and CDR2 from the germline V gene are SNHLY and FYNNEI. The CDR3 contains 14 residues. With 4 bases clipped from V and 3 bases from J, the junction kept 2 bases outside the gene matches. In nucleotides, the CDR3 is TGTGCCAGCAGTGGACAGGGGATTGGAAACACCATATATTTT. Translation: CASSGQGIGNTIYF. The full variable domain, its missing parts supplied by reference TRBV2 and TRBJ1-3, is EPEVTQTPSHQVTQMGQEVILRCVPISNHLYFYWYRQILGQKVEFLVSFYNNEISEKSEIFDDQFSVERPDGSNFTLKIRSTKLEDSAMYFCASSGQGIGNTIYFGEGSWLTVV.